This T cell receptor (beta chain) was sequenced in a study of memory CD4+ T cells and cytomegalovirus serostatus. Whole-study findings and limits: Suggested: most of the CMV-linked TCR signature lies in CD4+ memory cells. Of under 200 reported CMV TCRbeta sequences, around 62 were found in memory CD4+ repertoires. Median bootstrapped AUC for CMV status was about 0.95 originally, approximately 0.9 US-trained.

V shed 7 bases and J shed 4 bases, with 17 bases lying between them. Germline CDR1 reads MNHNS; CDR2 reads SASEGT. The CDR3 length is 14 residues. Remarks on this clone: Its antigen is unidentified.

The sort gate was single viable CD3+CD4+CD8-CD45RO+ cells for memory CD4+ T cells. Serum IgG to CMV pp150, pp28, p38 and p52 defined serostatus. TCRdb's copy holds only in-frame clones and misses some; the assay was immunoSEQ multiplex PCR. The table includes tens of thousands of clones, roughly 80% detected once. This clonotype was sampled from an adult in good health and CMV-seronegative. The sample was memory CD4+ T cells from blood. The V call is TRBV6-1, the J call TRBJ2-7, with D possibly TRBD2 on 6 matching bases. The CDR3 DNA sequence: TGTGCCAGCATCCCTTGGGGGGAATCGTACGAGCAGTACTTC. Its protein product is CASIPWGESYEQYF.